These 21 T cell receptor beta chains share one sample of origin, sequenced in a study of CD8 T cells in ankylosing spondylitis. Study-level findings and limits: A TCR beta motif made of eight highly homologous variants seemed typical of ankylosing spondylitis blood.

TCRdb ran MiXCR on the 5' RACE reads and lists one entry per CDR3 protein. This sample has 800,000 to 900,000 distinct CDR3 sequences, with roughly 10% found just once. Antigen specificity for these receptors is unknown. The sample was blood, either unsorted or a sorted T cell fraction (not recorded which). These receptors were collected from a male donor with ankylosing spondylitis.

The chain couples TRBV19 to TRBJ2-3; D is perhaps TRBD1 (5 bases). The CDR3 contains 14 residues. The V gene's germline CDR1 is LNHDA and CDR2 SQIVND (reference sequence). Trimming stripped 3 bases from V and 2 bases from J, with 9 bases between. The CDR3 is CASSIQGYTDTQYF. CDR3 sequence (DNA): TGTGCCAGTAGTATTCAGGGTTACACAGATACGCAGTATTTT. The whole variable domain, remainder taken from reference TRBV19 and TRBJ2-3, is DGGITQSPKYLFRKEGQNVTLSCEQNLNHDAMYWYRQDPGQGLRLIYYSQIVNDFQKGDIAEGYSVSREKKESFPLTVTSAQKNPTAFYLCASSIQGYTDTQYFGPGTRLTVL.

This clonotype was recorded a few times. The gene calls are TRBV7-8 and TRBJ1-5; D perhaps matches TRBD1 (6 bases). With 1 base removed from V and 2 bases from J, the gap between germline ends came to 12 bases. The CDR3 sequence is 16 residues long. The germline V gene encodes CDR1 SGHVS and CDR2 FQNEAQ. CDR3 amino acids: CASSLGYRARNQPQHF. CDR3 sequence (DNA): TGTGCCAGCAGCTTAGGTTACAGGGCACGCAATCAGCCCCAGCATTTT.

This clonotype occurred many times. CDR3 region: CAISEADSYSGANVLTF. The CDR3 nucleotides are TGTGCCATCAGTGAGGCGGACAGTTACTCTGGGGCCAACGTCCTGACTTTC. The rearrangement uses TRBV10-3 and TRBJ2-6; D might be TRBD1 (6 bases). Germline CDR1 ENHRY, CDR2 SYGVKD. The CDR3 has 17 residues. V was shortened by 2 bases and J by 0 bases, with 11 bases between the two germline ends.

This clonotype showed up many times. V is TRBV5-1 and J is TRBJ2-1, with 11 bases that match TRBD2. Germline V CDR1 and CDR2: SGHRS, YFSETQ. CDR3 size: 15 residues. V shed 4 bases and J 2 bases; nucleotides not matched to a gene: 2. CDR3 DNA: TGCGCCAGCAGCCAACTAGCGGGAGCCTACAATGAGCAGTTCTTC. Protein: CASSQLAGAYNEQFF. Full variable domain (remainder filled in from reference TRBV5-1 and TRBJ2-1): KAGVTQTPRYLIKTRGQQVTLSCSPISGHRSVSWYQQTPGQGLQFLFEYFSETQRNKGNFPGRFSGRQFSNSRSEMNVSTLELGDSALYLCASSQLAGAYNEQFFGPGTRLTVL.

This chain uses TRBV10-3 with TRBJ2-2; D may be TRBD1 or TRBD2 (6 bases each). The germline V and J ends were trimmed by 2 bases and 3 bases, with 19 bases remaining between them. Looked up from germline, CDR1 is ENHRY and CDR2 is SYGVKD. This CDR3 spans 18 amino acids. The CDR3, as DNA: TGTGCCATCAGTGAGCTGGGGGCGGGAAGTCGTCACACCGGGGAGCTGTTTTTT. It yields the protein CAISELGAGSRHTGELFF.

This clonotype was counted at least ten times. V usage is TRBV18 and J usage is TRBJ1-1; D is ambiguous. CDR1 is KGHSH, CDR2 LQKENI, per germline. The germline V and J ends were trimmed by 6 bases and 0 bases, with 11 bases remaining between them. This CDR3 has 14 amino acids. CDR3 amino acids: CASSRGGMNTEAFF. CDR3 nucleotides: TGTGCCAGCTCCCGGGGAGGTATGAACACTGAAGCTTTCTTT.

This clonotype was counted between two and nine times. The chain recombines TRBV29-1 with TRBJ2-3; D not resolved. Per the germline V gene, CDR1 is SQVTM and CDR2 is ANQGSEA. The CDR3 runs to 13 residues. Trimming left V 5 bases short and J 2 bases short, with 11 bases between. The DNA of the CDR3 is TGCAGCGTTCGGCTCCGGTACACAGATACGCAGTATTTT. This encodes CSVRLRYTDTQYF.

V and J are TRBV7-6 and TRBJ1-4; D is unclear. Per the germline V gene, CDR1 is SGHVS and CDR2 is FNYEAQ. Trimming took 2 bases from V and 7 from J, leaving 8 bases between them. This CDR3 is built from 13 residues. DNA for the CDR3: TGTGCCAGCAGCTTAAACAGAGTTGAAAAACTGTTTTTT. This gives the protein CASSLNRVEKLFF.

This chain connects TRBV4-3 to TRBJ2-5, with D perhaps matching TRBD2 (6 bases). V was cut by 3 bases and J by 2 bases, with 19 bases left in between. The CDR3 contains 17 residues. Germline V gives CDR1 LGHNA, CDR2 YSLEER. CDR3 region: CASSHLAGRGRQETQYF. CDR3 coding DNA: TGCGCCAGCAGCCACCTCGCAGGCCGGGGGAGACAAGAGACCCAGTACTTC.

This rearrangement joins TRBV7-6 to TRBJ1-2, with D possibly TRBD1 on 6 matching bases. With 0 bases removed from V and 8 bases from J, the gap between germline ends came to 13 bases. CDR1 is SGHVS and CDR2 is FNYEAQ in the germline V gene. CDR3 length equals 14 residues. The CDR3 region has the DNA TGTGCCAGCAGCTTAGCCTGCTCAGGGGAAGGCTACACCTTC. It specifies CASSLACSGEGYTF.

The chain uses TRBV5-1 and TRBJ2-7; no firm D call. Germline loops: CDR1 SGHRS, CDR2 YFSETQ. The CDR3 runs 13 residues. The V gene lost 1 base and the J gene lost 5 bases, with 10 bases spanning the gap. In DNA form, the CDR3 reads TGCGCCAGCAGCTTGACTGCGAGGAACGAGCAGTACTTC. Its translation is CASSLTARNEQYF. The whole variable domain, remainder taken from reference TRBV5-1 and TRBJ2-7, is KAGVTQTPRYLIKTRGQQVTLSCSPISGHRSVSWYQQTPGQGLQFLFEYFSETQRNKGNFPGRFSGRQFSNSRSEMNVSTLELGDSALYLCASSLTARNEQYFGPGTRLTVT.

This clonotype was observed a handful of times. V is TRBV3-1 and J is TRBJ2-7; TRBD2 aligns across 7 bases. CDR1 LGHDT and CDR2 YNNKEL come from the germline V gene (reference sequence). After removal of 4 bases from V and 3 bases from J, the junction contained 9 bases not matched to a gene. CDR3 length: 15 amino acids. The DNA for the CDR3 is TGTGCCAGCAGCCTACGGACGGGGGGAAACTACGAGCAGTACTTC. This translates into CASSLRTGGNYEQYF.

In its sample, this clonotype was seen a few times. The rearrangement links TRBV20-1 to TRBJ1-1; TRBD1 matches 7 bases. The CDR3 extends over 15 amino acids. The germline V gene has CDR1 DFQATT and CDR2 SNEGSKA (reference sequence). V gave up 6 bases and J gave up 4 bases; unmatched junction bases: 14. The CDR3 sequence is CSANRGVRFGTEAFF. DNA for the CDR3: TGCAGTGCAAACAGGGGAGTCAGGTTTGGCACTGAAGCTTTCTTT.

Only a few counts were recorded for this clonotype. The J gene is TRBJ1-5, the V gene TRBV20-1, with a possible D match to TRBD1 (6 bases). CDR3 length equals 13 residues. V lost 2 bases, J lost 9 bases, and 14 bases lay in between. CDR1 DFQATT and CDR2 SNEGSKA come from the germline V gene (reference sequence). CDR3 in amino acids: CSARLGARWPQHF. The CDR3, as DNA: TGCAGTGCTAGACTGGGGGCCCGTTGGCCCCAGCATTTT.

The chain couples TRBV7-2 to TRBJ2-7, with a possible D match to TRBD2 (5 bases). CDR1 is SGHTA and CDR2 is FQGNSA in the germline V gene. The V end lost 3 bases, the J end lost 6 bases, and 9 bases lay between the germline ends. CDR3 length: 12 amino acids. This chain's CDR3 is CASSFRGSEQYF. The CDR3, as DNA: TGTGCCAGCAGCTTCCGAGGGTCCGAGCAGTACTTC.

The gene calls are TRBV5-1 and TRBJ2-7; D is ambiguous. Germline V gene lookup returns CDR1 SGHRS and CDR2 YFSETQ. CDR3 length: 16 residues. V was shortened by 0 bases and J by 4 bases, with 17 bases between the two germline ends. CDR3 sequence reads: CASSLGVGISLYEQYF. The CDR3 region has the DNA TGCGCCAGCAGCTTGGGCGTAGGCATTAGCCTGTACGAGCAGTACTTC.

This clonotype was counted a few times. The chain couples TRBV5-1 to TRBJ1-5, with 7 bases lining up with TRBD1. The CDR3 is 14 residues long. V was clipped by 2 bases and J by 7 bases; unmatched bases: 6. Germline CDR1 reads SGHRS; CDR2 reads YFSETQ. For the CDR3, the DNA is TGCGCCAGCAGCTTACAGGGGATGGGCCAGCCCCAGCATTTT. It specifies CASSLQGMGQPQHF.

V and J are TRBV19 and TRBJ2-3; D is possibly TRBD1 or TRBD2 (5 bases each). The CDR3 covers 15 residues. Looked up from germline, CDR1 is LNHDA and CDR2 is SQIVND (reference sequence). Trimming shortened V by 4 bases and J by 5 bases, and 16 bases separated the two germline ends. CDR3 DNA sequence: TGTGCCAGTAGTACCGGGACGGCCATGGGAGATACGCAGTATTTT. Protein product: CASSTGTAMGDTQYF.

The chain employs TRBV20-1 and TRBJ2-1, with 9 bases aligning to TRBD2. This CDR3 comprises 15 residues. Germline lookup yields CDR1 DFQATT and CDR2 SNEGSKA (reference sequence). V lost 2 bases, J lost 2 bases, and 4 bases stayed unmatched. CDR3 loop: CSARKRGAAYNEQFF. For the CDR3, the DNA is TGCAGTGCTAGAAAGCGGGGGGCGGCCTACAATGAGCAGTTCTTC.

The J gene is TRBJ1-5, the V gene TRBV7-2; no clear D. The CDR3 runs 13 residues. CDR1 and CDR2 from the germline V gene are SGHTA and FQGNSA. The V end was cut by 4 bases, the J end by 6 bases, with 10 bases between. This CDR3 is CASSSEAVQPQHF. The DNA of the CDR3 is TGTGCCAGCAGCTCGGAAGCGGTTCAGCCCCAGCATTTT.

This clonotype was seen only a few times. This rearrangement joins TRBV24-1 to TRBJ2-3, with 9 nucleotides matching TRBD1. Germline CDR1 and CDR2: KGHDR and SFDVKD. There are 14 residues in the CDR3. Trimming at V came to 5 bases and at J to 5 bases, leaving 4 bases not matched to a gene. CDR3 sequence reads: CATSVQGAGDTQYF. In DNA, the CDR3 is TGTGCCACCAGTGTACAGGGGGCGGGAGATACGCAGTATTTT.